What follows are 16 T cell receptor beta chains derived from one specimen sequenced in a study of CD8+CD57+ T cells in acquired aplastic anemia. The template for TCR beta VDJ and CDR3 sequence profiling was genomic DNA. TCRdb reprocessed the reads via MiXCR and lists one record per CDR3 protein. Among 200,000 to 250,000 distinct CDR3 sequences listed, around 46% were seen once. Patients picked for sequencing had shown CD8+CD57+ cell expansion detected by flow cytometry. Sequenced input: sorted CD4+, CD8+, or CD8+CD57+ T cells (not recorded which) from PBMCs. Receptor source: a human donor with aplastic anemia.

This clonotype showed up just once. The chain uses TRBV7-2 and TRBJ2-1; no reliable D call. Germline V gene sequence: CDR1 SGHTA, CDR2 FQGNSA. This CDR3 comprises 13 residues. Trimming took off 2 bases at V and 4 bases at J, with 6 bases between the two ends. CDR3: CASSLQLYNEQFF. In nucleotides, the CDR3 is TGTGCCAGCAGCTTACAGCTATACAATGAGCAGTTCTTC. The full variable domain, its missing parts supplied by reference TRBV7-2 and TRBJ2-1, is GAGVSQSPSNKVTEKGKDVELRCDPISGHTALYWYRQSLGQGLEFLIYFQGNSAPDKSGLPSDRFSAERTGGSVSTLTIQRTQQEDSAVYLCASSLQLYNEQFFGPGTRLTVL.

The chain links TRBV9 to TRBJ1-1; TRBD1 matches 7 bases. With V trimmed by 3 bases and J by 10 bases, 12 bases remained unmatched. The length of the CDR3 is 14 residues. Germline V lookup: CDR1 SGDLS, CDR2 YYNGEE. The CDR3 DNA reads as TGTGCCAGCAGCGAGGGGACAGCGCTTGGGGGAGCTTTCTTT. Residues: CASSEGTALGGAFF.

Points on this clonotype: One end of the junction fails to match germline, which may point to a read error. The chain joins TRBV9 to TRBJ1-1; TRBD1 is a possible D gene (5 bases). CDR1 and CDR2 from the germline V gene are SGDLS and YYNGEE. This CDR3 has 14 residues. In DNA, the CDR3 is TGTGCCAGCAGCGTACAGGGTGGGAACACTGAAGCTTCCTTT. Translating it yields CASSVQGGNTEASF. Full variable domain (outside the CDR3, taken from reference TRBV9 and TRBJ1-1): DSGVTQTPKHLITATGQRVTLRCSPRSGDLSVYWYQQSLDQGLQFLIQYYNGEERAKGNILERFSAQQFPDLHSELNLSSLELGDSALYFCASSVQGGNTEASFGQGTRLTVV.

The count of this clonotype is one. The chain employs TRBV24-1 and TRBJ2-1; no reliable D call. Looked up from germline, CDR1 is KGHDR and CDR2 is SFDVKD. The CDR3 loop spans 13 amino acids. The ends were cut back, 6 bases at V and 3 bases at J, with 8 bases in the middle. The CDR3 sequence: CATSYSNYNEQFF. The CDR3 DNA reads TGTGCCACCAGTTACAGCAACTACAATGAGCAGTTCTTC.

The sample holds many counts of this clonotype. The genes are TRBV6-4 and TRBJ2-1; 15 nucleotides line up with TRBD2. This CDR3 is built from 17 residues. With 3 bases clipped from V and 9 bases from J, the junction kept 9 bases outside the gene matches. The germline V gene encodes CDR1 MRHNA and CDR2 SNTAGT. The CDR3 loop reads CASSESPGLAGGTEQFF. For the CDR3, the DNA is TGTGCCAGCAGTGAATCACCGGGACTAGCGGGAGGCACTGAGCAGTTCTTC.

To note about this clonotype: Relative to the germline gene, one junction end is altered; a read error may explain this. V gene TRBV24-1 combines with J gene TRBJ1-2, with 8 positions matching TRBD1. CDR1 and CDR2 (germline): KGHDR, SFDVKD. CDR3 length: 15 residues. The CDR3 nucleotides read TGTGCCCCCAGTGATGATGGACAGGGAGGCTATGGCTACACCTTC. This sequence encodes CAPSDDGQGGYGYTF.

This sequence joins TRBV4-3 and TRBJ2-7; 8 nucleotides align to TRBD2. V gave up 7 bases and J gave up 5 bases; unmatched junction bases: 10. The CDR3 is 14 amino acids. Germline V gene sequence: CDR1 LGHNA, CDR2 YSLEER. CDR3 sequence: CASTRGGEAHEQYF. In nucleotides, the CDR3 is TGCGCCAGCACCCGGGGGGGGGAGGCCCACGAGCAGTACTTC.

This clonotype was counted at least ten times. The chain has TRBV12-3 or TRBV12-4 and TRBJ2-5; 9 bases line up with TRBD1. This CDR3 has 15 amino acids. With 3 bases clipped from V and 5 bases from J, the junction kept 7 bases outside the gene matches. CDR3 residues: CASSFRQGGEETQYF. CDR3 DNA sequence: TGTGCCAGCAGTTTTCGACAGGGGGGTGAGGAGACCCAGTACTTC.

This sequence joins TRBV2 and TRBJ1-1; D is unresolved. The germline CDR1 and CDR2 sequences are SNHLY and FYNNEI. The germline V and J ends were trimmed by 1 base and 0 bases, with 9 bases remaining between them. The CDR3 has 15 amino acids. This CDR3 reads CASSEGVGLNTEAFF. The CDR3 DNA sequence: TGTGCCAGCAGTGAAGGGGTAGGACTGAACACTGAAGCTTTCTTT.

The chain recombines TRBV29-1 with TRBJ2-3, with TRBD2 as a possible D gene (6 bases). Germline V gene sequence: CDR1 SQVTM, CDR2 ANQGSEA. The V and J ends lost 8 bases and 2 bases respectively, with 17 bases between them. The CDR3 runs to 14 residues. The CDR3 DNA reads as TGCAGCCCTGTACTAGCCTCCTTCACAGATACGCAGTATTTT. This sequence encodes CSPVLASFTDTQYF.

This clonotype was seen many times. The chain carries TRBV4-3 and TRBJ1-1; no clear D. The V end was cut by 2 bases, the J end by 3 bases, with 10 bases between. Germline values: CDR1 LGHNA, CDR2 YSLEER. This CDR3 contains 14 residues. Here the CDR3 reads CASSQKREYTEAFF. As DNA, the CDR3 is TGCGCCAGCAGCCAAAAAAGGGAGTACACTGAAGCTTTCTTT.

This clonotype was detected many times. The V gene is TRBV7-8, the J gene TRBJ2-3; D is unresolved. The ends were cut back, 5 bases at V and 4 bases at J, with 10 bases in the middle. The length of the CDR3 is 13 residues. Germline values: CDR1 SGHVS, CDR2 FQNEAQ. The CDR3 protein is CASSVDGADTQYF. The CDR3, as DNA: TGTGCCAGCAGCGTAGACGGAGCAGATACGCAGTATTTT. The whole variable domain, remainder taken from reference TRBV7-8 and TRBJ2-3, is GAGVSQSPRYKVAKRGQDVALRCDPISGHVSLFWYQQALGQGPEFLTYFQNEAQLDKSGLPSDRFFAERPEGSVSTLKIQRTQQEDSAVYLCASSVDGADTQYFGPGTRLTVL.

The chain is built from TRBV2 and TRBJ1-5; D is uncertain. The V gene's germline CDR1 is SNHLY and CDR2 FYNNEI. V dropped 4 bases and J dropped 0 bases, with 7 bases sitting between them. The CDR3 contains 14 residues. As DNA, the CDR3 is TGTGCCAGCAGTGCGGACGGTAGCAATCAGCCCCAGCATTTT. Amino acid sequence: CASSADGSNQPQHF.

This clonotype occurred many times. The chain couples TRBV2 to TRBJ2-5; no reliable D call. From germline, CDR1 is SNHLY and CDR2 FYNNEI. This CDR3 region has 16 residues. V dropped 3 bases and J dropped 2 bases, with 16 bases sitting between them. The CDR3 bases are TGTGCCAGCAGTGACGAGTTATCGGGCCTGCAAGAGACCCAGTACTTC. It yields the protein CASSDELSGLQETQYF.

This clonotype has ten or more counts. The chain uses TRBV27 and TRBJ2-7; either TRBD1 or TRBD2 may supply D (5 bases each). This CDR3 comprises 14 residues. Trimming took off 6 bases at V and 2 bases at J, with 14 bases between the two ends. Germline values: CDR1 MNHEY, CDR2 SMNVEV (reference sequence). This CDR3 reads CASRSPGTTYEQYF. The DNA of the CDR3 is TGTGCCAGCAGGTCCCCCGGGACGACCTACGAGCAGTACTTC.

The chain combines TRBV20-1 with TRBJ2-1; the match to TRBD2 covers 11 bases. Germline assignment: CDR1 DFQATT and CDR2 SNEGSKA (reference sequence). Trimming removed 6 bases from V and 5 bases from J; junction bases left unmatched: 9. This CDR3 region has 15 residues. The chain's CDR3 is CSAGELAGDNNEQFF. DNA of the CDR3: TGCAGTGCCGGAGAACTAGCGGGAGACAACAATGAGCAGTTCTTC.